The present entry profiles one T cell receptor (beta chain) with its context. This entry belongs to a study of blood T cell repertoires in COVID-19. Germline assignment: CDR1 SNHLY and CDR2 FYNNEI. V dropped 2 bases and J dropped 9; count of bases not matched to a gene: 6. This CDR3 has 14 residues. In the authors' workflow: Counts of nucleated cells, estimated from reference gene primer amplification, were obtained. This table comes from immunoSEQ multiplex PCR, and its TCRdb copy is limited to in-frame clones, with some not included. V, J and clone size reflect that table, while D and trimming were determined from the DNA. Among a few hundred thousand clones listed, roughly 80% were seen once.

The chain couples TRBV2 to TRBJ2-1, with 8 positions matching TRBD2. The sequencing sample was made of peripheral blood. This clonotype was obtained from a man aged 55 to 70 with acute or convalescent COVID-19. DNA of the CDR3: TGTGCCAGCAGTGAACTCACCGGGGGGGGTGAGCAGTTCTTC. Residues: CASSELTGGGEQFF.